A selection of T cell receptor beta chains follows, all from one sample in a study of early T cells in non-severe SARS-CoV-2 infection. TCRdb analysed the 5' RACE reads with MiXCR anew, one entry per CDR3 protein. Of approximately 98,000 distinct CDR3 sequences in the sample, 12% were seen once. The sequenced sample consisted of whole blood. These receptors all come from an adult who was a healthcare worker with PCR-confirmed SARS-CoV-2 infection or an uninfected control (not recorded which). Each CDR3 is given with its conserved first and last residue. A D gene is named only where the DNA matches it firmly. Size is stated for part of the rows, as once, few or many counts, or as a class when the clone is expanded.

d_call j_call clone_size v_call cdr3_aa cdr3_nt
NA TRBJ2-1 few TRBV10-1 CASSESRSQTNEQFF TGCGCCAGCAGTGAGTCGAGGTCCCAAACCAATGAGCAGTTCTTC
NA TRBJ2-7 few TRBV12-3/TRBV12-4 CASRSGGGYEQYF TGTGCCAGCAGGTCAGGGGGGGGCTACGAGCAGTACTTC
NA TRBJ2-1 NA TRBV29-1 CSALGHRLRNEQFF TGCAGCGCTCTGGGACACCGATTGAGGAATGAGCAGTTCTTC
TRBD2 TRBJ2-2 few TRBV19 CASKGLALGTGELFF TGTGCCAGTAAGGGACTAGCCCTCGGCACCGGGGAGCTGTTTTTT
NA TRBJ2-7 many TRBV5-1 CASSLGRSSLPYEQYF TGCGCCAGCAGCCTAGGACGCTCGTCCCTCCCCTACGAGCAGTACTTC
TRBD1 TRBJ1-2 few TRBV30 CAWSSVGQGIRYTF TGTGCCTGGAGTTCAGTCGGACAGGGGATAAGGTACACCTTC
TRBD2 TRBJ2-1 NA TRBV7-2 CASSPLTSLFF TGTGCCAGCAGCCCCTTGACTAGCCTGTTCTTC
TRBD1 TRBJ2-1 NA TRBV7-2 CASRSGGGVVNEQFF TGTGCCAGCAGGTCAGGGGGCGGGGTCGTCAATGAGCAGTTCTTC
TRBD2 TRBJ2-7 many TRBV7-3 CASSTSGGYEQYF TGTGCCAGCAGTACTAGCGGGGGCTACGAGCAGTACTTC
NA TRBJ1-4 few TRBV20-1 CSVKGATNEKLFF TGCAGTGTCAAAGGGGCAACTAATGAAAAACTGTTTTTT